This TCR beta chain derives from a study of blood T cell repertoires in COVID-19. The wider study: Samples representing acute and convalescent COVID-19 were sourced from the United States, Italy and Spain. Sources were T cells, B-cell-depleted T cells, or PBMCs; the material itself was cDNA or gDNA.

This CDR3 is 16 amino acids long. Germline CDR1 is MGHRA and CDR2 is YSYEKL. V shed 0 bases, J shed 8 bases, and the junction held 6 bases outside the gene matches. Which cohort a participant joined came from the clinical history participants gave. Authors' methods: Using reference gene primer amplification, nucleated cell counts were estimated. Assay: immunoSEQ multiplex PCR; the TCRdb copy retains only in-frame clones and omits some. V and J calls and clone size are given by that table; D and trimming were obtained from the DNA. Among about 270,000 clones listed, approximately 92% were seen once. In this sample, this clone turned up a few times.

The chain employs TRBV4-1 and TRBJ1-6, with TRBD1 matching over 8 bases. The receptor was isolated from a woman younger than 30 who had recovered from COVID-19. The sequenced sample was PBMCs or T cells enriched from blood (not recorded which). The CDR3 coding sequence is TGCGCCAGCAGCCAAGAAAGCCAGGGGGCTTATTCACCCCTCCACTTT. Its protein is CASSQESQGAYSPLHF.